Following are 30 T cell receptor beta chains from one sample sequenced in a study of regulatory T cells in long-lasting Graves disease. CDR3-region Arm-PCR and iRepertoire HTBI primers produced the TCR beta libraries. TCRdb redid the calling of the multiplex PCR reads with MiXCR, one entry per CDR3 protein. The sample lists about half a million distinct CDR3 sequences; around 12% were seen once. Indicated time point: newly diagnosed GD, antithyroid drugs for less than 3 months. PBMCs were the source of the RNA used for TCR sequencing. The same sample was also used in a study of T cells in Graves' hyperthyroidism and ophthalmopathy.

Sequencing was performed on peripheral blood mononuclear cells (PBMCs), taken at new diagnosis, from a patient treated with antithyroid drugs. These receptor sequences come from a woman younger than 45 with Graves disease.

This clonotype was seen at least ten times. The rearrangement joins TRBV3-1 to TRBJ1-1, with D possibly TRBD1 on 5 matching bases. The CDR3 is 15 amino acids. CDR1 is LGHDT and CDR2 is YNNKEL in the germline V gene (reference sequence). Trimming stripped 4 bases from V and 0 bases from J, with 12 bases between. The CDR3, as DNA: TGTGCCAGCAGCCCCCGGACAAATTTGAACACTGAAGCTTTCTTT. It is translated as CASSPRTNLNTEAFF.

This clonotype was picked up a small number of times. The chain couples TRBV24-1 to TRBJ2-3, with 8 bases that match TRBD2. Germline V gene sequence: CDR1 KGHDR, CDR2 SFDVKD. This CDR3 comprises 16 residues. Unmatched junction bases numbered 6, after V lost 1 base and J lost 4 bases. DNA for the CDR3: TGTGCCACCAGTGATTTTAGCGGCGGGAGGTCAGATACGCAGTATTTT. It translates to CATSDFSGGRSDTQYF.

This clonotype was found a few times. The V and J genes are TRBV6-1 and TRBJ2-6, with a tentative D call TRBD2 (5 bases). Per the germline V gene, CDR1 is MNHNS and CDR2 is SASEGT. Trimming cost V 11 bases and J 1 base, with 18 bases left between them. The CDR3 is 16 amino acids. CDR3 region: CASAPGSFSGANVLTF. CDR3 DNA sequence: TGTGCCTCAGCTCCGGGGTCTTTTTCTGGGGCCAACGTCCTGACTTTC.

This clonotype was recorded only once. V usage is TRBV29-1 and J usage is TRBJ2-1; 8 nucleotides align to TRBD2. Trimming took 3 bases from V and 8 from J; bases not matched to a gene: 3. CDR1 is SQVTM and CDR2 is ANQGSEA in the germline V gene. The CDR3 extends over 12 amino acids. DNA for the CDR3: TGCAGCGTTGACCCGGGAGGGTATGAGCAGTTCTTC. This gives the protein CSVDPGGYEQFF.

In this sample, this clonotype turned up many times. The CDR3 protein is CSARAGTSGRLYEQYF. Here the CDR3 DNA reads TGCAGTGCTAGAGCTGGTACTAGCGGGAGACTCTACGAGCAGTACTTC. The rearrangement links TRBV20-1 to TRBJ2-7, with 11 bases matching TRBD2. V lost 1 base, J lost 3 bases, and 8 bases stayed unmatched. Germline-derived CDR1 and CDR2 are DFQATT and SNEGSKA (reference sequence). This CDR3 is built from 16 residues.

This chain uses TRBV19 with TRBJ2-1; 10 positions agree with TRBD2. The CDR3 totals 14 residues. Germline CDR1 and CDR2: LNHDA and SQIVND (reference sequence). V dropped 8 bases and J dropped 9; count of bases not matched to a gene: 10. For the CDR3, the DNA is TGTGCCAGTCGGAAGCGGGAGGGCCAGAGTGAGCAGTTCTTC. The encoded protein is CASRKREGQSEQFF.

This clonotype has more than one count but fewer than ten. V usage is TRBV10-3 and J usage is TRBJ2-5; D is undetermined. This CDR3 is 14 amino acids long. CDR1 and CDR2 (germline): ENHRY, SYGVKD. Between the trimmed V and J ends, which lost 6 bases and 2 bases, there was a span of 13 bases. The CDR3 is CAISQKLRQETQYF. The CDR3 coding sequence is TGTGCCATCAGCCAAAAATTACGGCAAGAGACCCAGTACTTC.

Remarks on this clonotype: A much more abundant neighbour one base away suggests this may be a read error. The chain is built from TRBV30 and TRBJ1-4; TRBD1 agrees at 8 bases. The germline gives CDR1 GTSNPN, CDR2 SVGIG (reference sequence). The CDR3 runs to 15 residues. The CDR3 reads CTWSAYRGENEKLFF. CDR3 bases: TGTACCTGGAGTGCTTACAGGGGGGAGAATGAAAAACTGTTTTTT.

This clonotype came up a few times. CDR3 sequence: CSARAWGGGSTDTQYF. The CDR3 DNA follows: TGCAGTGCTAGAGCCTGGGGGGGGGGGAGCACAGATACGCAGTATTTT. The rearrangement joins TRBV20-1 to TRBJ2-3; TRBD2 aligns across 7 bases. Germline values: CDR1 DFQATT, CDR2 SNEGSKA (reference sequence). The CDR3 loop spans 16 amino acids. J gave up 0 bases and V 1 base, and 7 bases lay outside the gene matches.

The gene calls are TRBV20-1 and TRBJ2-5; TRBD1 matches 8 bases. The germline CDR1 and CDR2 sequences are DFQATT and SNEGSKA (reference sequence). This CDR3 comprises 14 residues. J was trimmed by 8 bases and V by 3 bases; bases with no gene match: 11. The CDR3 sequence is CSASRQGASETQYF. As DNA, the CDR3 is TGCAGTGCTAGTCGGCAGGGGGCTTCAGAAACCCAGTACTTC.

This clonotype was counted many times. The chain recombines TRBV28 with TRBJ2-1; unclear D gene. The CDR3 sequence is 16 residues long. The V gene lost 3 bases and the J gene lost 2 bases, with 14 bases spanning the gap. Germline V gives CDR1 MDHEN, CDR2 SYDVKM. CDR3 sequence: CASSFREKRPYNEQFF. CDR3 sequence (DNA): TGTGCCAGCAGTTTTAGGGAAAAAAGGCCCTACAATGAGCAGTTCTTC.

This clonotype came up a few times. This chain connects TRBV2 to TRBJ2-7; D gene unclear. The CDR3 sequence is 14 residues long. V lost 5 bases to trimming and J lost 2 bases, with 13 bases between them. The germline gives CDR1 SNHLY, CDR2 FYNNEI. CDR3 residues: CASSPNAPAYEQYF. The CDR3 DNA reads TGTGCCAGCAGTCCGAACGCGCCTGCCTACGAGCAGTACTTC.

This clonotype has only a few counts. The chain carries TRBV9 and TRBJ2-4; 9 positions agree with TRBD1. This CDR3 spans 15 amino acids. V gave up 0 bases and J gave up 13 bases; unmatched junction bases: 11. Germline CDR1 and CDR2: SGDLS and YYNGEE. CDR3 in amino acids: CASSVDSGTGRPQYF. As DNA, the CDR3 is TGTGCCAGCAGCGTAGATTCCGGGACAGGGAGGCCCCAGTACTTC.

The chain has TRBV19 and TRBJ1-3; the D is unclear. V gave up 3 bases and J gave up 4 bases, with 10 bases separating them. The CDR3 spans 14 residues. The germline CDR1 and CDR2 sequences are LNHDA and SQIVND (reference sequence). CDR3 protein: CASSIASGGNTIYF. As DNA, the CDR3 is TGTGCCAGTAGTATCGCCTCGGGGGGAAACACCATATATTTT.

This clonotype was recorded at least ten times. This chain links TRBV2 with TRBJ1-6; D remains unclear. Trimming cost V 7 bases and J 7 bases, with 17 bases left between them. The germline CDR1 and CDR2 sequences are SNHLY and FYNNEI. The CDR3 spans 15 residues. CDR3 nucleotides: TGTGCCAGCACCGGGCGGAACCTCGGGAATTCACCCCTCCACTTT. Amino acids: CASTGRNLGNSPLHF.

This clonotype was detected only a few times. This sequence joins TRBV6-2 or TRBV6-3 and TRBJ2-1, with a tentative D call TRBD2 (6 bases). Germline CDR1 is MNHEY and CDR2 is SVGEGT. Trimming took 11 bases from V and 3 from J, leaving 14 bases between them. This CDR3 is 13 amino acids long. The CDR3 nucleotides read TGTGCCGGCAAGGGAGGTAACTACAATGAGCAGTTCTTC. Its protein product is CAGKGGNYNEQFF.

This clonotype was detected a few times. This chain links TRBV27 with TRBJ2-2; maybe TRBD2 (5 bases). The germline V and J ends were trimmed by 7 bases and 7 bases, with 16 bases remaining between them. This CDR3 spans 14 amino acids. Germline V gene lookup returns CDR1 MNHEY and CDR2 SMNVEV (reference sequence). As DNA, the CDR3 is TGTGCCAGCAAATTAATCGGGGTTTACGGGGAGCTGTTTTTT. The encoded protein is CASKLIGVYGELFF.

This clonotype was seen many times. The chain is built from TRBV28 and TRBJ2-7; 11 bases align to TRBD2. The length of the CDR3 is 15 residues. Germline V gene data show CDR1 as MDHEN and CDR2 as SYDVKM. The V gene end was trimmed by 4 bases and the J gene end by 4 bases; junction bases not matched to a gene: 6. The CDR3 sequence is CASSYQTSGNYEQYF. The CDR3 DNA reads TGTGCCAGCAGTTATCAGACTAGCGGGAATTACGAGCAGTACTTC. Full variable domain (remainder filled in from reference TRBV28 and TRBJ2-7): DVKVTQSSRYLVKRTGEKVFLECVQDMDHENMFWYRQDPGLGLRLIYFSYDVKMKEKGDIPEGYSVSREKKERFSLILESASTNQTSMYLCASSYQTSGNYEQYFGPGTRLTVT.

In its sample, this clonotype was seen many times. The chain employs TRBV20-1 and TRBJ2-7, with D tentatively TRBD2 (6 bases). V was clipped by 4 bases and J by 1 base, with 14 bases between them. This CDR3 contains 14 residues. Germline CDR1 and CDR2: DFQATT and SNEGSKA (reference sequence). DNA of the CDR3: TGCAGTGCTACCACCCCTGGGGGGTCCTACGAGCAGTACTTC. Protein product: CSATTPGGSYEQYF.

This clonotype turned up a few times. The chain combines TRBV4-1 with TRBJ1-5, with 8 nucleotides matching TRBD1. Germline-derived CDR1 and CDR2 are MGHRA and YSYEKL. The V gene end was trimmed by 3 bases and the J gene end by 7 bases; junction bases not matched to a gene: 8. The CDR3 loop spans 15 amino acids. CDR3 region: CASSHGQGFDQPQHF. The CDR3 DNA reads as TGCGCCAGCAGCCACGGACAGGGTTTTGACCAGCCCCAGCATTTT.

To note about this clonotype: A far larger clone is one nucleotide away, so this likely arose from a read error. The rearrangement joins TRBV7-9 to TRBJ2-3, with TRBD2 as a possible D gene (5 bases). The CDR3 extends over 17 amino acids. Germline values: CDR1 SEHNR, CDR2 FQNEAQ (reference sequence). Here the CDR3 DNA reads TGTGCCATCAGCGAGTTAAGCGGAGCTCTTAGCACAGATACGCAGTATTTT. It is translated as CAISELSGALSTDTQYF.

The genes are TRBV7-2 and TRBJ2-7, with 8 nucleotides matching TRBD2. Looked up from germline, CDR1 is SGHTA and CDR2 is FQGNSA. The CDR3 has 17 amino acids. Unmatched junction bases numbered 12, after V lost 5 bases and J lost 0 bases. Here the CDR3 DNA reads TGTGCCAGCAGCCATTCCAAACTCAGCGGGAGCTCCTACGAGCAGTACTTC. This encodes CASSHSKLSGSSYEQYF.

This clonotype occurred many times. The chain couples TRBV28 to TRBJ1-1, with TRBD1 identical over 10 bases. The last part of the DNA fits TRBJ1-6 better; the J call may be wrong. In germline, CDR1 is MDHEN, CDR2 SYDVKM. This CDR3 contains 14 residues. The CDR3 sequence: CASIPGTGASPLHF. The CDR3 bases are TGTGCCAGCATCCCCGGGACAGGGGCTTCACCCCTCCACTTT.

This clonotype occurred many times. V usage is TRBV10-1 and J usage is TRBJ2-3; D gene ambiguous. CDR1 WNHNN and CDR2 SYGVQD come from the germline V gene (reference sequence). The CDR3 length is 14 residues. V gave up 4 bases and J gave up 6 bases, with 14 bases separating them. The CDR3 protein is CASSALGDPDTQYF. The CDR3 DNA reads TGCGCCAGCAGTGCATTAGGAGACCCGGATACGCAGTATTTT.

This rearrangement joins TRBV15 to TRBJ1-5; weak D call: TRBD1 (6 bases). V lost 7 bases, J lost 5 bases, and 21 bases lay in between. The CDR3 spans 16 residues. Germline lookup yields CDR1 LNHNV and CDR2 YYDKDF (reference sequence). CDR3 residues: CATNPGGSGDYQPQHF. In nucleotides, the CDR3 is TGTGCCACCAACCCTGGAGGATCAGGGGACTATCAGCCCCAGCATTTT.

V is TRBV19 and J is TRBJ2-7, with 7 bases aligning to TRBD1. CDR3 length equals 13 residues. After removal of 3 bases from V and 6 bases from J, the junction contained 5 bases not matched to a gene. CDR1 and CDR2 (germline): LNHDA, SQIVND (reference sequence). Written as DNA, the CDR3 is TGTGCCAGTAGTATCGACAGGGAAAGCGAGCAGTACTTC. It encodes CASSIDRESEQYF.

This clonotype was seen only a few times. The chain joins TRBV28 to TRBJ1-5, with D unclear. The length of the CDR3 is 14 residues. Trimming took off 2 bases at V and 5 bases at J, with 10 bases between the two ends. The germline CDR1 and CDR2 sequences are MDHEN and SYDVKM. The CDR3 sequence: CASSLPDVYQPQHF. Here the CDR3 DNA reads TGTGCCAGCAGTTTACCGGACGTGTATCAGCCCCAGCATTTT. Looking up the rest from reference TRBV28 and TRBJ1-5 gives the full variable domain: DVKVTQSSRYLVKRTGEKVFLECVQDMDHENMFWYRQDPGLGLRLIYFSYDVKMKEKGDIPEGYSVSREKKERFSLILESASTNQTSMYLCASSLPDVYQPQHFGDGTRLSIL.

This clonotype has a count of ten or more. The chain employs TRBV4-1 and TRBJ1-1; no definite D call. From germline, CDR1 is MGHRA and CDR2 YSYEKL. V was trimmed by 0 bases and J by 3 bases, leaving 5 bases between them. The CDR3 covers 13 residues. CDR3 region: CASSQDYHTEAFF. Here the CDR3 DNA reads TGCGCCAGCAGCCAAGATTATCACACTGAAGCTTTCTTT.

This clonotype was detected ten times or more. This rearrangement joins TRBV6-1 to TRBJ1-3; D is undetermined. V was shortened by 7 bases and J by 1 base, with 5 bases between the two germline ends. The V gene's germline CDR1 is MNHNS and CDR2 SASEGT. CDR3 length: 12 residues. The CDR3 DNA follows: TGTGCCAGCATTGCATCTGGAAACACCATATATTTT. Translating gives CASIASGNTIYF.

This clonotype was seen a few times. The chain carries TRBV25-1 and TRBJ1-6, with 7 bases identical to TRBD1. Germline V gives CDR1 MGHDK, CDR2 SYGVNS. The CDR3 is 16 residues long. The V gene end was trimmed by 3 bases and the J gene end by 6 bases; junction bases not matched to a gene: 8. The CDR3 nucleotides are TGTGCCAGCAGTGAGGGTAACAGGGGATTTAATTCACCCCTCCACTTT. The encoded protein is CASSEGNRGFNSPLHF.